Sequencing of this TCR beta chain was carried out in a study of CD8 T cells in Susac syndrome (dated by TCRdb to between 2018 and 2020). General notes on the study: Whether CD8+ T cell activation and differentiation in Susac syndrome was antigen driven was tested using repertoire sequencing. The clonality of the CD8+ T cell repertoire was compared across 11 to 12 healthy donors, about 14 Susac syndrome patients and around 16 multiple sclerosis patients.

Summary of the overall study and its limitations: The study acknowledged that relatively few individuals were included in the TCR sequencing and HLA analysis.

From the germline V gene, CDR1 is MNHEY and CDR2 is SVGAGI. The CDR3 runs 14 amino acids, cysteine and phenylalanine included. The entry retains the CDR3 DNA only, 42 bases that are in frame from base 1. V gives up 5 bases and J gives up 2 bases, and the segment between their germline ends measures 10 bases. RNA was extracted with the RNeasy kit and roughly 0.5 to 1 ug was reverse transcribed using random hexamers. The immunoSEQ multiplex PCR assay, which covers 54 Vbeta and 13 Jbeta segments, was used to amplify TCR beta CDR3 regions. PCR amplification bias was corrected using a synthetic template baseline for primer optimization and computational correction. Under the source paper's analysis protocol: Reads were annotated to V, D and J genes per IMGT and analyzed with immunoSEQ Analyzer, keeping only productive sequences. To calculate clonality, Shannon entropy was normalized by log2 of the number of productive unique sequences and then subtracted from one. For each patient and control, public and private clones were evaluated within the 100 most prevalent clones. Clones were defined as Susac-specific if absent from the healthy and MS cohorts, from 1052 published viral clones and from other ImmuneACCESS disease sequences. TCRdb reprocessed the public reads (quality trimming at Q25 with fastp, clone calling with MiXCR) and kept in-frame beta chains. Each entry is one CDR3 protein sequence, shown with its most common DNA and genes. The V and J calls shown here were made by TCRdb, not taken from the authors' results. The sample contains approximately 120,000 distinct CDR3 sequences, over 85% of them found a single time. Roughly 0.3% of the sample goes to the ten largest clones.

Peripheral blood CD8+ and CD4+ T cells from healthy donors, Susac syndrome patients and multiple sclerosis patients were profiled by high-throughput TCR beta sequencing. Treatment-naive patients with stable or active relapsing-remitting disease fulfilling revised McDonald criteria were used as multiple sclerosis controls. Bulk CD8+ and CD4+ T cells were purified by magnetic negative isolation, whereas CD8+ TEMRA cells were enriched by FACS. Blood was drawn into EDTA tubes, processed within 24 hours, and PBMCs were isolated by density gradient centrifugation. PBMCs intended for TCR sequencing were cryopreserved in liquid nitrogen and thawed later in a water bath at 37 degrees C. The sorted or isolated CD4+, CD8+ and CD8+ TEMRA cells had a purity of 90% or higher. Notes on this clonotype: Its cognate antigen has yet to be identified. Nothing much larger sits one base from this clone, and base qualities are not available.

Rearrangement joined TRBV6-5 to TRBJ1-5; no D gene is confidently identified. Sequencing used CD8+ T cells from PBMCs. The TCR sequence derives from a human donor with multiple sclerosis. The nucleotide sequence is given as TGTGCCAGCAGTGCGAGGGAGGGCAATCAGCCCCAGCATTTT. It codes for CASSAREGNQPQHF.